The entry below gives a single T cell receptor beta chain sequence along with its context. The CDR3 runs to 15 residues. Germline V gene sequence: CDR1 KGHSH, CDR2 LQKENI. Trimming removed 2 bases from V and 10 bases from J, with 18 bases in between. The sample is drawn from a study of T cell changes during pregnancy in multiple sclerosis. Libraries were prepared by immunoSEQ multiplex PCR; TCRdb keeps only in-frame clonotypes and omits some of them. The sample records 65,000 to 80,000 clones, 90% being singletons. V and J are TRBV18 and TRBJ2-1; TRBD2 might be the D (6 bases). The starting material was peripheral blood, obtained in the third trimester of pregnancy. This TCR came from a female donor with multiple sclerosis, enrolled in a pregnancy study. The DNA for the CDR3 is TGTGCCAGCTCACCAATTTCGTCCGCGGGGAGCGAGCAGTTCTTC. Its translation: CASSPISSAGSEQFF.